This T cell receptor (beta chain) was sequenced in a study of cytomegalovirus exposure and HLA in healthy donors. General study findings and limits: Cytomegalovirus-associated TCR beta chains were listed, numbering more than 150. The classifier was said to identify cytomegalovirus status with high specificity and sensitivity. Generally TCR sequences proved uncommon, though certain public TCRs appeared in numerous donors.

Method: immunoSEQ multiplex PCR; TCRdb's copy keeps in-frame clones and lacks some. The repertoire includes roughly 100,000 clones, around 87% of them detected once, and about 4% sits in the top ten. Worth noting for this clone: What it recognizes is unknown.

Sequencing was performed on PBMCs. The TCR comes from a woman between 18 and 30 years old in good health and CMV-seropositive.

This CDR3 is CASTEAHYNEQFF. CDR3 DNA: TGTGCCAGTACGGAAGCGCATTACAATGAGCAGTTCTTC. The chain combines TRBV19 with TRBJ2-1; D remains unclear. CDR1 is LNHDA and CDR2 is SQIVND in the germline V gene (reference sequence). The CDR3 is made up of 13 amino acids. V was trimmed by 7 bases and J by 4 bases, leaving 11 bases between them.